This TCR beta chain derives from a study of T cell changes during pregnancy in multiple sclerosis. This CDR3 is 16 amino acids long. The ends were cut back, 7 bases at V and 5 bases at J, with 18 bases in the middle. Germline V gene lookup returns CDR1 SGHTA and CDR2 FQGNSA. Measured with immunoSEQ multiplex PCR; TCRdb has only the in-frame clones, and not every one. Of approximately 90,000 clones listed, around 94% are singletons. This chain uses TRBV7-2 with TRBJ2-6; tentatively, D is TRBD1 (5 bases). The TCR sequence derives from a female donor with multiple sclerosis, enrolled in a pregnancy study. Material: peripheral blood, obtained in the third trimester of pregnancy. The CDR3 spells CASTASTGSWANVLTF. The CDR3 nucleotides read TGTGCCAGCACCGCCTCAACAGGTTCCTGGGCCAACGTCCTGACTTTC.